This T cell receptor beta chain stems from a study of blood T cell repertoires in COVID-19. Looking at the study overall: The origin of the acute and convalescent COVID-19 samples was the United States, Italy and Spain. The cDNA or gDNA used as material had been derived from T cells, B-cell-depleted T cells, or PBMCs.

The length of the CDR3 is 14 residues. Looked up from germline, CDR1 is MNHEY and CDR2 is SVGAGI. Trimming cost V 0 bases and J 6 bases, with 11 bases left between them. As processed by the authors: The assay estimated nucleated cells by amplifying reference gene primers. Profiling relied on immunoSEQ multiplex PCR, and the TCRdb table lists in-frame clones only, not all of them. The DNA gave D and trimming, while V, J and clone size come from that table. This table holds fewer than 45,000 clones, approximately 80% found once. This clone was detected only a few times. This clonotype originated in a human donor in a cohort sampled during active COVID-19. The sample taken for sequencing was peripheral blood. V and J are TRBV6-5 and TRBJ1-1; D uncertain. CDR3 region: CASSYSREGAEAFF. CDR3 DNA sequence: TGTGCCAGCAGTTACTCGAGGGAGGGCGCTGAAGCTTTCTTT.